This TCR beta chain was found in a study of shared clonotypes between healthy human individuals. General study points: Represented diversity, genetic and exposure-history alike, was limited by few donors. Generally, naive subsets (rather than memory subsets) showed larger estimated richness.

The CDR3 consists of 15 residues. V dropped 4 bases and J dropped 4; count of bases not matched to a gene: 6. Germline CDR1 is MNHEY and CDR2 is SMNVEV (reference sequence). To note about this clone: The antigen remains undetermined.

Measured with immunoSEQ multiplex PCR; TCRdb has only the in-frame clones, and not every one. Of 2 million to 2.5 million clones in the sample, just under 95% were seen once. This clonotype was obtained from a man aged 18 to 35 in good health. Some clones in this sample may be carry-over from other donors' samples. This chain connects TRBV27 to TRBJ1-2; 10 bases line up with TRBD1. The specimen was naive CD4+ T cells from PBMCs. Subset noted: CD45RA+ positively selected. The CDR3 bases are TGTGCCAGCAGTTCAGACAGGGGGCGTCCCTATGGCTACACCTTC. Translating it yields CASSSDRGRPYGYTF.